Listed below are T cell receptor beta chains from one sample, sequenced in a study of neurological immune-mediated disorders. TCRdb re-derived calls from the 5' RACE reads in MiXCR, one entry per CDR3 protein. The sample shows fewer than 80,000 distinct CDR3 sequences, roughly 4.8% of them seen only once. Sequenced: PBMCs. The receptors derive from a woman in her 50s with multiple sclerosis. CDR3s include the opening cysteine and the closing phenylalanine or tryptophan. Fields, in order: D gene, V gene, clone size, J gene, CDR3 DNA, CDR3 protein. The D gene is left open where the match is weak. Clone size is not always given. Where it is, it says once, few, many or a class for expanded clones.

d_gene: NA; v_gene: TRBV5-1; abundance: many; j_gene: TRBJ2-2; CDR3nt: TGCGCCAGCAGCTTGGACCCACCGAACACCGGGGAGCTGTTTTTT; CDR3aa: CASSLDPPNTGELFF
d_gene: NA; v_gene: TRBV7-9; abundance: many; j_gene: TRBJ2-1; CDR3nt: TGTGCCAGCAGCTTAAGCGGTACAGCCTACAATGAGCAGTTCTTC; CDR3aa: CASSLSGTAYNEQFF
d_gene: NA; v_gene: TRBV6-5; abundance: many; j_gene: TRBJ2-4; CDR3nt: TGTGCCAGCAGCCCCCAGGGAAACATTCAGTACTTC; CDR3aa: CASSPQGNIQYF
d_gene: TRBD1; v_gene: TRBV29-1; abundance: many; j_gene: TRBJ1-2; CDR3nt: TGCAGCGGGGGACAGGGGGATTATGGCTACACCTTC; CDR3aa: CSGGQGDYGYTF
d_gene: NA; v_gene: TRBV3-1; abundance: many; j_gene: TRBJ1-2; CDR3nt: TGTGCCAGCAGCCAAGAAGCGGACTTTTTGAGCTATGGCTACACCTTC; CDR3aa: CASSQEADFLSYGYTF
d_gene: TRBD1; v_gene: TRBV20-1; abundance: many; j_gene: TRBJ2-1; CDR3nt: TGCAGTGCAGACAGGGTTGCGGGGCAGTTCTTC; CDR3aa: CSADRVAGQFF
d_gene: TRBD1; v_gene: TRBV5-1; abundance: many; j_gene: TRBJ1-1; CDR3nt: TGCGCCAGCACGTACAGGGGAGGTGACACTGAAGCTTTCTTT; CDR3aa: CASTYRGGDTEAFF
d_gene: NA; v_gene: TRBV5-1; abundance: NA; j_gene: TRBJ1-5; CDR3nt: TGCGCCAGCAGCTTGGACGGCTATAGCAATCAGCCCCAGAATTTT; CDR3aa: CASSLDGYSNQPQNF
d_gene: NA; v_gene: TRBV5-4; abundance: many; j_gene: TRBJ2-5; CDR3nt: TGTGCCAGCAGCCCGGTGACAACCGAAGAGACCCAGTACTTC; CDR3aa: CASSPVTTEETQYF
d_gene: NA; v_gene: TRBV7-3; abundance: few; j_gene: TRBJ1-1; CDR3nt: TGTGCCAGCAGCTTAAGGACAGAGGCAACTTTCTTT; CDR3aa: CASSLRTEATFF
d_gene: NA; v_gene: TRBV5-1; abundance: many; j_gene: TRBJ1-2; CDR3nt: TGCGCCAGCAGCCCTTGGGGTGGGGGAGATGGCTACACCTTC; CDR3aa: CASSPWGGGDGYTF
d_gene: NA; v_gene: TRBV5-5; abundance: many; j_gene: TRBJ2-7; CDR3nt: TGTGCCAGCAGCTTTGGGGTGAGGGGCTCCTACGAGCAGTACTTC; CDR3aa: CASSFGVRGSYEQYF
d_gene: TRBD1; v_gene: TRBV7-8; abundance: many; j_gene: TRBJ1-6; CDR3nt: TGTGCCAGCAGCTTACCCGACAGGGGGGGATATTCACCCCTCCACTTT; CDR3aa: CASSLPDRGGYSPLHF
d_gene: NA; v_gene: TRBV21-1; abundance: many; j_gene: TRBJ2-5; CDR3nt: TGTGCCAGCAGCAACCCTCCGGGACAGGGGAAGGGCGAAGAGACCCAGTACTTC; CDR3aa: CASSNPPGQGKGEETQYF
d_gene: NA; v_gene: TRBV20-1; abundance: many; j_gene: TRBJ1-3; CDR3nt: TGCAGTGCTAGATTCCAGGGAACTGGAAACACCATATATTTT; CDR3aa: CSARFQGTGNTIYF
d_gene: TRBD1; v_gene: TRBV20-1; abundance: few; j_gene: TRBJ2-5; CDR3nt: TGCAGTGCTGCCAGGACAGGGTTCGAGACCCAGTACTTC; CDR3aa: CSAARTGFETQYF
d_gene: NA; v_gene: TRBV27; abundance: medium-sized; j_gene: TRBJ2-4; CDR3nt: TGTGCCAGCAGTACGACTGTGGGCAAAAACATTCAGTACTTC; CDR3aa: CASSTTVGKNIQYF
d_gene: NA; v_gene: TRBV21-1; abundance: many; j_gene: TRBJ1-1; CDR3nt: TGTGCCAGCAGCAAACTCCCAGGCCCAGGGAACACTGAAGCTTTCTTT; CDR3aa: CASSKLPGPGNTEAFF